This is a list of T cell receptor beta chains from one sample in a study of cytomegalovirus exposure and HLA in healthy donors. Some clones are missing from TCRdb's copy, which holds only in-frame ones; the method was immunoSEQ multiplex PCR. Of 95,000 to 150,000 clones listed, roughly 80% were seen once; the top ten hold 2% to 2.5%. The specimen was PBMCs. The source of these receptors is a man younger than 45 in good health and CMV-seronegative. Both conserved end residues are part of each CDR3. Each record gives: J gene, CDR3 length, V gene, CDR3 protein.

j_call: TRBJ1-2
cdr3_length: 13
v_call: TRBV27
cdr3_aa: CASTNLPGSGYTF

j_call: TRBJ2-7
cdr3_length: 16
v_call: TRBV11-2
cdr3_aa: CASSLEVGGAPWEQYF

j_call: TRBJ1-5
cdr3_length: 13
v_call: TRBV5-6
cdr3_aa: CASSLTGQGPQHF

j_call: TRBJ1-1
cdr3_length: 14
v_call: TRBV6-5
cdr3_aa: CASSYTPGSTEAFF

j_call: TRBJ1-2
cdr3_length: 17
v_call: TRBV7-8
cdr3_aa: CASSTGTGGAASVGYTF

j_call: TRBJ2-7
cdr3_length: 16
v_call: TRBV25-1
cdr3_aa: CASSRGLAGVSYEQYF

j_call: TRBJ1-6
cdr3_length: 18
v_call: TRBV28
cdr3_aa: CASSPLSFQGSYNSPLHF

j_call: TRBJ2-3
cdr3_length: 14
v_call: TRBV5-1
cdr3_aa: CASSRTVGADTQYF

j_call: TRBJ1-4
cdr3_length: 16
v_call: TRBV7-6
cdr3_aa: CASSPGGAPLGEKLFF

j_call: TRBJ1-5
cdr3_length: 18
v_call: TRBV28
cdr3_aa: CASSLYSGLQSRWQPQHF

j_call: TRBJ1-5
cdr3_length: 15
v_call: TRBV19
cdr3_aa: CASGGGGRSNQPQHF

j_call: TRBJ2-1
cdr3_length: 15
v_call: TRBV7-9
cdr3_aa: CASSLPNGTSNEQFF

j_call: TRBJ1-1
cdr3_length: 13
v_call: TRBV6-1
cdr3_aa: CASSDGLHTEAFF

j_call: TRBJ2-1
cdr3_length: 14
v_call: TRBV27
cdr3_aa: CASQPSGDYNEQFF

j_call: TRBJ2-7
cdr3_length: 13
v_call: TRBV27
cdr3_aa: CASSLELPGTKYF

j_call: TRBJ2-7
cdr3_length: 16
v_call: TRBV28
cdr3_aa: CASSSESGRGSYEQYF

j_call: TRBJ2-7
cdr3_length: 12
v_call: TRBV5-6
cdr3_aa: CASSGDFYEQYF

j_call: TRBJ2-1
cdr3_length: 13
v_call: TRBV6-5
cdr3_aa: CASNSATANEQFF

j_call: TRBJ1-3
cdr3_length: 14
v_call: TRBV27
cdr3_aa: CASSSDISGNTIYF

j_call: TRBJ1-2
cdr3_length: 15
v_call: TRBV6-6
cdr3_aa: CASSYTTGDNYGYTF

j_call: TRBJ2-3
cdr3_length: 16
v_call: TRBV9
cdr3_aa: CASSVGGGGPGDTQYF

j_call: TRBJ2-5
cdr3_length: 17
v_call: TRBV7-9
cdr3_aa: CASSPQGQVLYQETQYF

j_call: TRBJ2-1
cdr3_length: 17
v_call: TRBV9
cdr3_aa: CASSVVSGGKGFDEQFF

j_call: TRBJ2-2
cdr3_length: 16
v_call: TRBV28
cdr3_aa: CASSTRSPLGTGELFF

j_call: TRBJ1-3
cdr3_length: 15
v_call: TRBV15
cdr3_aa: CATSRDSSSGNTIYF

j_call: TRBJ2-1
cdr3_length: 15
v_call: TRBV6-5
cdr3_aa: CASSYSQVPNNEQFF

j_call: TRBJ2-1
cdr3_length: 12
v_call: TRBV5-1
cdr3_aa: CASSLAGFEQFF

j_call: TRBJ2-2
cdr3_length: 14
v_call: TRBV6-5
cdr3_aa: CASGGGPNTGELFF

j_call: TRBJ2-1
cdr3_length: 15
v_call: TRBV6-5
cdr3_aa: CASSFRAGDDNEQFF

j_call: TRBJ2-4
cdr3_length: 19
v_call: TRBV7-7
cdr3_aa: CASSRRALARTEAKNIQYF

j_call: TRBJ2-3
cdr3_length: 15
v_call: TRBV11-3
cdr3_aa: CASSPGTGRTDTQYF

j_call: TRBJ1-2
cdr3_length: 12
v_call: TRBV6-5
cdr3_aa: CASSFAGEGYTF

j_call: TRBJ2-1
cdr3_length: 15
v_call: TRBV4-3
cdr3_aa: CASSQEQGLYNEQFF

j_call: TRBJ2-5
cdr3_length: 16
v_call: TRBV27
cdr3_aa: CASSFQRGFPIETQYF

j_call: TRBJ1-2
cdr3_length: 17
v_call: TRBV9
cdr3_aa: CASSATPGVKANYGYTF

j_call: TRBJ1-4
cdr3_length: 13
v_call: TRBV11-2
cdr3_aa: CASGVTGHEKLFF

j_call: TRBJ2-1
cdr3_length: 15
v_call: TRBV13
cdr3_aa: CASSLRGGSYNEQFF

j_call: TRBJ1-6
cdr3_length: 15
v_call: TRBV5-6
cdr3_aa: CASSIGTPSSSPLHF

j_call: TRBJ1-4
cdr3_length: 16
v_call: TRBV27
cdr3_aa: CASSLGQPTTNEKLFF

j_call: TRBJ2-1
cdr3_length: 13
v_call: TRBV13
cdr3_aa: CASSLVQGGEQFF

j_call: NA
cdr3_length: 15
v_call: TRBV30
cdr3_aa: CAWSEDRVSRDEQYF

j_call: TRBJ2-7
cdr3_length: 18
v_call: TRBV5-1
cdr3_aa: CASSSGGQGGPTTYEQYF

j_call: TRBJ2-7
cdr3_length: 12
v_call: TRBV30
cdr3_aa: CAVSGSSYEQYF

j_call: TRBJ2-1
cdr3_length: 15
v_call: TRBV6-1
cdr3_aa: CAAKYRSSSYNEQFF

j_call: TRBJ2-6
cdr3_length: 16
v_call: TRBV4-1
cdr3_aa: CASSQETRAGANVLTF

j_call: TRBJ1-4
cdr3_length: 15
v_call: TRBV7-9
cdr3_aa: CASTPPGQGNEKLFF

j_call: TRBJ2-1
cdr3_length: 19
v_call: TRBV5-1
cdr3_aa: CASSLAGTSGMSSYNEQFF

j_call: TRBJ1-5
cdr3_length: 16
v_call: TRBV19
cdr3_aa: CASTVNSGGFNQPQHF

j_call: TRBJ1-1
cdr3_length: 11
v_call: TRBV28
cdr3_aa: CASSLPSQAFF

j_call: TRBJ2-1
cdr3_length: 13
v_call: TRBV6-1
cdr3_aa: CASRRITYNEQFF